This note documents a single T cell receptor (beta chain) sequence. Antigen: not known. The data stem from a study of cytomegalovirus exposure and HLA in healthy donors. Points from the study as a whole: In an earlier analysis, productive rearrangement rates for most beta V segments clustered near 87% or 30%. In a later analysis, a missense DCLRE1C variant was linked to TCR beta V- and J-gene trimming. The analysis excluded some indistinguishable V segments, including TRBV6-2 and TRBV6-3.

PCR used 60 Vbeta primers and 13 Jbeta primers. Only in-frame clones appear in the TCRdb table, and some are missing; sequencing was by immunoSEQ multiplex PCR. The table shows about 77,000 clones, with roughly 80% occurring only once. The CDR3 has 16 amino acids. Germline CDR1 is LGHNA and CDR2 is YSLEER. V gave up 1 base and J gave up 6 bases, with 19 bases separating them. The sequenced sample consisted of PBMCs. V usage is TRBV4-3 and J usage is TRBJ2-7; D is uncertain. The source is a man in his forties or fifties in good health and CMV-seronegative. The CDR3 DNA reads as TGCGCCAGCAGCCAAGCCCGACAAGTCCAAGTCTCCGAGCAGTACTTC. It specifies CASSQARQVQVSEQYF.